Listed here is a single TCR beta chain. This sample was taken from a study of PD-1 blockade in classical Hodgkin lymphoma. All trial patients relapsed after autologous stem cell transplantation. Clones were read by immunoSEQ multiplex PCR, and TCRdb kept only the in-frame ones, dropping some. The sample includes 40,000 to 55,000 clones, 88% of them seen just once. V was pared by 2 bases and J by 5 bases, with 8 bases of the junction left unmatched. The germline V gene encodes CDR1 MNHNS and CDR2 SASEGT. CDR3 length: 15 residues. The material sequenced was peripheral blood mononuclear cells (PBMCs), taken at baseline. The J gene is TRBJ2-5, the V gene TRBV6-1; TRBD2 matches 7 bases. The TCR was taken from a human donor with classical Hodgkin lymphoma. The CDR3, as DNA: TGTGCCAGCAGTGAAAGGGAGGGAGGGCCGGAGACCCAGTACTTC. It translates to CASSEREGGPETQYF.